A single sample is the source of the 10 T cell receptor beta chains below, sequenced in a study of CD8 T cells in ankylosing spondylitis. TCRdb reprocessed the 5' RACE reads with MiXCR, giving one entry per CDR3 protein. The repertoire includes around 5,700 distinct CDR3 sequences, about 2.1% of them detected once, and approximately 51% sits in the top ten. Specimen: blood, either unsorted or a sorted T cell fraction (not recorded which). The receptors originated from a male donor with ankylosing spondylitis or in good health (not recorded which).

In this sample, this clonotype turned up many times. The genes are TRBV9 and TRBJ2-1; a possible D gene is TRBD2 (6 bases). The length of the CDR3 is 15 residues. The V gene lost 4 bases and the J gene lost 5 bases, with 16 bases spanning the gap. CDR1 and CDR2 (germline): SGDLS, YYNGEE. CDR3 loop: CASSLGTGGNNEQFF. CDR3 DNA: TGTGCCAGCAGCCTTGGGACTGGTGGGAACAATGAGCAGTTCTTC.

This clonotype has a count of ten or more. The CDR3 spells CASSVGQVSPGELFF. In DNA, the CDR3 is TGTGCCAGCAGCGTGGGACAGGTCTCACCGGGGGAGCTGTTTTTT. The chain uses TRBV9 and TRBJ2-2; the match to TRBD1 covers 8 bases. The CDR3 consists of 15 residues. Trimming removed 2 bases from V and 8 bases from J; junction bases left unmatched: 8. Germline V lookup: CDR1 SGDLS, CDR2 YYNGEE.

With regard to this clonotype: A much larger clone lies a single base off, so this may be a read error. The chain uses TRBV9 and TRBJ2-2; D uncertain. The CDR3 totals 13 residues. The V end was cut by 4 bases, the J end by 9 bases, with 13 bases between. Germline V gene lookup returns CDR1 SGDLS and CDR2 YYNGEE. The CDR3 sequence is CASSSRESRELFF. In DNA, the CDR3 is TGTGCCAGCAGCTCAAGGGAATCCAGGGAGCTGTTTTTT.

This clonotype was seen at least ten times. This sequence joins TRBV9 and TRBJ2-1; possibly TRBD1 for D (6 bases). CDR3 length: 16 residues. Germline V lookup: CDR1 SGDLS, CDR2 YYNGEE. V was pared by 0 bases and J by 2 bases, with 12 bases between. CDR3 DNA: TGTGCCAGCAGCGTAGAAGGGGGATCCCCCTACAATGAGCAGTTCTTC. Translated, it gives CASSVEGGSPYNEQFF.

This clonotype has at least ten counts. The chain employs TRBV9 and TRBJ2-1; a weak D match, TRBD2 (5 bases). V shed 4 bases and J shed 0 bases, with 14 bases lying between them. The CDR3 is 16 amino acids. Germline V CDR1 and CDR2: SGDLS, YYNGEE. The DNA of the CDR3 is TGTGCCAGCAGCCCAAGGGAGTGGAGCTCCTACAATGAGCAGTTCTTC. This sequence encodes CASSPREWSSYNEQFF.

This clonotype has at least ten counts. This chain joins TRBV9 and TRBJ1-4, with TRBD1 matching 7 bases. This CDR3 contains 15 residues. Germline V gene data show CDR1 as SGDLS and CDR2 as YYNGEE. The J segment lost 8 bases and the V segment lost 1 base, leaving 8 bases of the junction unmatched. The CDR3 coding sequence is TGTGCCAGCAGCGTAAGGGGGCTTCAAGGAGAAAAACTGTTTTTT. Protein: CASSVRGLQGEKLFF. Looking up the rest from reference TRBV9 and TRBJ1-4 gives the full variable domain: DSGVTQTPKHLITATGQRVTLRCSPRSGDLSVYWYQQSLDQGLQFLIQYYNGEERAKGNILERFSAQQFPDLHSELNLSSLELGDSALYFCASSVRGLQGEKLFFGSGTQLSVL.

This clonotype came up many times. J is TRBJ2-7 and V is TRBV9; D not certain. CDR3 size: 13 residues. The V and J ends lost 0 bases and 3 bases respectively, with 7 bases between them. The germline V gene has CDR1 SGDLS and CDR2 YYNGEE. CDR3 bases: TGTGCCAGCAGCGTAGCTGCCAGCTACGAGCAGTACTTC. Its protein product is CASSVAASYEQYF.

The table lists this clonotype with many counts. This chain uses TRBV9 with TRBJ2-1, with 10 nucleotides matching TRBD2. CDR1 and CDR2 from the germline V gene are SGDLS and YYNGEE. This CDR3 region has 15 residues. V lost 0 bases to trimming and J lost 6 bases; unmatched junction nucleotides: 3. DNA of the CDR3: TGTGCCAGCAGCGTAGCTCTAGCGGGAGTCAATGAGCAGTTCTTC. Translation gives CASSVALAGVNEQFF. Complete variable domain (other parts from reference TRBV9 and TRBJ2-1): DSGVTQTPKHLITATGQRVTLRCSPRSGDLSVYWYQQSLDQGLQFLIQYYNGEERAKGNILERFSAQQFPDLHSELNLSSLELGDSALYFCASSVALAGVNEQFFGPGTRLTVL.

This clonotype has a handful of counts. This chain connects TRBV9 to TRBJ2-3, with 10 bases lining up with TRBD1. Looked up from germline, CDR1 is SGDLS and CDR2 is YYNGEE. This CDR3 is built from 20 residues. V shed 4 bases, J shed 2 bases, and the junction held 19 bases outside the gene matches. The CDR3 sequence: CASSIGQGEFLLEDTDTQYF. The CDR3 coding sequence is TGTGCCAGCAGCATTGGACAGGGGGAGTTTTTGCTAGAAGACACAGATACGCAGTATTTT.

This clonotype was picked up many times. This chain links TRBV9 with TRBJ2-7; possible D gene TRBD1, 6 bases. CDR3 length: 14 amino acids. The germline V and J ends were trimmed by 3 bases and 2 bases, with 12 bases remaining between them. Per germline, CDR1 SGDLS and CDR2 YYNGEE. The CDR3 bases are TGTGCCAGCAGCGCGCAGGGACAAACCTACGAGCAGTACTTC. This gives the protein CASSAQGQTYEQYF. Looking up the rest from reference TRBV9 and TRBJ2-7 gives the full variable domain: DSGVTQTPKHLITATGQRVTLRCSPRSGDLSVYWYQQSLDQGLQFLIQYYNGEERAKGNILERFSAQQFPDLHSELNLSSLELGDSALYFCASSAQGQTYEQYFGPGTRLTVT.